The TCR beta chain under discussion was sequenced for a study of beta chain features in type 1 diabetes. Findings and limits, study-wide: Sequencing used cDNA, and cells with high TCR expression could therefore be over-represented. Among all four CD4+ subsets, Type 1 diabetes patients had TCRB CDR3s that were moderately but significantly shorter.

Germline V gives CDR1 PRHDT, CDR2 FYEKMQ (reference sequence). V lost 4 bases and J lost 5, with 18 bases in between. The CDR3 extends over 15 amino acids. The entirety of the isolated RNA underwent reverse transcription, so expressed TCRB transcripts were sequenced. TCRdb's table, derived via immunoSEQ multiplex PCR, lists solely in-frame clones and lacks some. The sample holds 140,000 to 150,000 clones, about 12% seen once. Averaging around 110 mL, one heparinised blood draw came from each individual donor. The authors sorted CD4+ naive, central memory, regulatory and stem cell-like memory cells via CD45RO/CCR7/CD25/CD127/CD95/CD27. This clone has only a few counts. Antigen: not known.

The clonotype originates from a man aged 18 to 30 with type 1 diabetes. J is TRBJ2-7 and V is TRBV13, with no clear D. Source material: central memory CD4+ T cells from blood. CDR3 in DNA: TGTGCCAGCAGCTCAGTGGACCCAGGTATCGACGAGCAGTACTTC. This sequence encodes CASSSVDPGIDEQYF. Full variable domain (remainder filled in from reference TRBV13 and TRBJ2-7): AAGVIQSPRHLIKEKRETATLKCYPIPRHDTVYWYQQGPGQDPQFLISFYEKMQSDKGSIPDRFSAQQFSDYHSELNMSSLELGDSALYFCASSSVDPGIDEQYFGPGTRLTVT.